This T cell receptor (beta chain) was observed in a study of T cell responses to AZD1222 COVID-19 vaccine. Findings and caveats of the study: Once two AZD1222 doses were given, Spike-specific TCR breadth and depth went up.

In germline, CDR1 is SGHNT, CDR2 YENEEA. The CDR3 consists of 15 residues. V dropped 3 bases and J dropped 3; count of bases not matched to a gene: 6. About this clone itself: Its antigen is unidentified.

Libraries were prepared by immunoSEQ multiplex PCR; TCRdb keeps only in-frame clonotypes and omits some of them. In the table there are roughly 150,000 clones, 90% of which are singletons. This clonotype originated in an adult in good health. The sample in question was peripheral blood, obtained on day 0 of AZD1222 vaccination. This chain links TRBV11-3 with TRBJ2-7; 9 bases agree with TRBD2. CDR3 residues: CASSLGAGGDYEQYF. As DNA, the CDR3 is TGTGCCAGCAGCTTGGGGGCGGGAGGGGACTACGAGCAGTACTTC.